In its sample, the clone carrying this T cell receptor (beta chain) was seen many times. What it binds is not known. This specimen belongs to a study of identical twins. Whole-study findings and limits: There is a chance that invariant MAIT and iNKT cells partially muddied zero-insertion analyses.

V was pared by 5 bases and J by 6 bases, with 5 bases of the junction left unmatched. This CDR3 has 14 residues. MiXCR, run by TCRdb on the 5' RACE reads, gives a single entry per CDR3 protein. Altogether approximately 600,000 distinct CDR3 sequences are present, around 7.5% being singletons, with the ten largest covering over 1.5%. The data were also submitted as part of a second study, on yellow fever vaccine responses in identical twins.

The V call is TRBV12-3 or TRBV12-4, the J call TRBJ2-2, with 8 positions matching TRBD2. The sequence came from a woman aged 18-29 years in good health. Sequenced: PBMCs. The CDR3 sequence is CASSGTRGAGELFF. CDR3 DNA: TGTGCCAGCAGTGGGACTAGGGGGGCCGGGGAGCTGTTTTTT.